This TCR beta chain originates from a study of PD-1 blockade in classical Hodgkin lymphoma (dated by TCRdb to the early 2020s). About the study as a whole: Nivolumab dosing was 3 mg/kg intravenously every 2 weeks, continuing until either disease progression or unacceptable toxicity. To define a peripheral blood immune signature of response to PD-1 blockade in classical Hodgkin lymphoma, the study combined TCR beta sequencing with CyTOF.

Genomic DNA was isolated using the Qiagen DNeasy kit from unsorted PBMCs as well as from negatively selected CD4+ and CD8+ fractions. TCR beta CDR3 regions were subjected to amplification by immunoSEQ multiplex PCR with primers that anneal to V and J segments. A synthetic immune receptor repertoire was used to minimize amplification bias, and remaining bias was computationally removed after sequencing. For the original study's pipeline: Repertoire diversity was quantified as the Shannon entropy index using custom Python scripts. Unsorted, CD4+ and CD8+ repertoires were examined separately, except in combined analyses, for which CD4+ and CD8+ sequences were merged in silico. Clonal expansion was defined as at least a 2-fold frequency increase after treatment relative to C1D1, with a pseudocount of 0.5 for undetected baseline clones. Clones with 0 or 1 copy at C1D1 were defined as singleton clones, while clones with 2 or more copies were defined as non-singleton clones. Clones expanded in unsorted samples were labelled as CD4+, CD8+ or unknown by matching protein sequences in sorted samples from the same patient. Diversity changes from C1D1 to C4D1 were tested in paired samples using Wilcoxon tests. Drawn from immuneACCESS, this table holds only the in-frame rearrangements with V and J called that TCRdb kept. Clones are partly lost; checked studies trace under half to an unresolved V gene and leave the rest unexplained. From that table come the V and J calls and clone size; the DNA was used to work out D and trimming. The sample table lists almost 30,000 clones, approximately 81% of them with a count of one. The ten largest clones represent 0.62% of the sample.

The time point label corresponds to: cycle 4 day 1 (C4D1), after 6 weeks of nivolumab. Relapse after autologous stem cell transplantation had occurred in all trial patients, and cohorts A, B and C were distinguished by prior brentuximab vedotin exposure. Magnetic negative selection with a Miltenyi CD4+ T cell isolation kit was used to purify CD4+ T cells from thawed PBMCs. The trial cohort was composed of 55 to 65 patients with relapsed/refractory classical Hodgkin lymphoma, for whom complete response, partial response or progressive disease was recorded as best overall response. Trial patients were treated with single-agent nivolumab in the multi-cohort phase II CheckMate 205 trial. Best overall response was determined by an independent review committee according to the 2007 International Working Group response criteria. Trial PBMCs were collected immediately before nivolumab initiation (C1D1) and during therapy at cycle 2 day 1 and cycle 4 day 1. After peripheral blood was drawn into 8 mL Vacutainer Cell Preparation Tubes, PBMCs were isolated by centrifugation and then cryopreserved. Purified CD4+ and CD8+ fractions were prepared only for cases where an additional PBMC sample was available. Magnetically labelled cells were removed on LS columns in a quadroMACS separator, and the flow-through was collected as the purified fraction.

Here is what the overall study found, with its caveats: Baseline TCR diversity was reported as lower in newly diagnosed patients than in healthy donors, and lower still in relapsed/refractory patients. Diversity was lower in patients who began nivolumab less than 1 year after ASCT, so these patients were left out of later analyses to avoid confounding by immune reconstitution. A significant rise by C4D1 was seen in CD4+ but not CD8+ TCR diversity (p=0.0027 vs p=0.16), with the rise being most apparent in complete responders (p=0.02). The study was restricted to a single clinical trial cohort, and the causes of repertoire differences, possibly disease activity or prior therapy, were left undefined. Baseline diversity similar to that of newly diagnosed patients was observed in trial patients achieving complete response, whereas significantly lower diversity was observed in partial responders and progressors.

In this sample, this clone turned up once. The antigen it recognizes is unknown. No much larger clone exists at a distance of one base, and base qualities are not known. Measured from the cysteine to the phenylalanine, the CDR3 is 13 residues long. Only the CDR3 DNA is retained, 39 bases long and in frame from the first base. V and J are trimmed by 1 base and 5 bases, and the gene matches miss 1 base of the junction. CDR1 and CDR2 are read off the germline V gene as SGHRS and YFSETQ. The rearrangement combines TRBV5-1 with TRBJ2-3; TRBD2 lines up with 7 middle nucleotides. Sample: CD4+ T cells from blood, taken before the fourth cycle of nivolumab. The receptor was derived from a human donor with classical Hodgkin lymphoma. The CDR3 sequence is CASSLTSVDTQYF. The nucleotides read TGCGCCAGCAGCTTGACTAGCGTAGATACGCAGTATTTT.